This is a list of T cell receptor beta chains from one sample in a study of blood T cell repertoires in COVID-19. TCRdb's copy holds only in-frame clones and misses some; the assay was immunoSEQ multiplex PCR. The sample holds over 150,000 clones, roughly 87% seen once. Material for sequencing was PBMCs or T cells enriched from blood (not recorded which). The receptors stem from a woman aged 50 to 65 who had recovered from COVID-19. Both conserved end residues are part of each CDR3.

j_call v_call cdr3_aa
TRBJ1-1 TRBV21-1 CASSKGGGEENTEAFF
TRBJ1-5 TRBV6-2/TRBV6-3 CASSRDPGQINQPQHF
TRBJ1-5 TRBV27 CASSYTTGFNQPQHF
TRBJ1-2 TRBV30 CAWRDLGQVESTRNYGYTF
TRBJ2-2 TRBV27 CATRLAGEVGELFF
TRBJ2-7 TRBV2 CASRQTYEQYF
TRBJ2-1 TRBV9 CASSVNGRTYNEQFF
TRBJ2-7 TRBV25-1 CASSEGQVHYEQYF
TRBJ2-3 TRBV18 CASSPATTDTQYF
TRBJ1-4 TRBV29-1 CSGTGGADEKLFF
TRBJ1-2 TRBV11-2 CASSPNDRAVGYGYTF
TRBJ2-7 TRBV30 CAWSEEAGGPKYF
TRBJ1-1 TRBV5-1 CASSFKDMNTEAFF
TRBJ2-1 TRBV27 CASSLSTGWEAWNEQFF
TRBJ2-5 TRBV5-4 CASSPSGTNQETQYF
TRBJ2-1 TRBV20-1 CSLGDYNEQFF
TRBJ1-1 TRBV11-3 CASSLVWASEAFF
TRBJ2-3 TRBV30 CAWTGTGLLVDTQYF
TRBJ2-3 TRBV6-6 CASSLGGSQYF
TRBJ1-3 TRBV25-1 CASSEWRTSGNTIYF
TRBJ2-5 TRBV4-2 CASSQVLGTKETQYF
TRBJ1-1 TRBV19 CASSAGTPNTEAFF
TRBJ1-5 TRBV28 CASSWGQGLYSNQPQHF
TRBJ1-2 TRBV3-1/TRBV3-2 CASSQGGNGYTF
TRBJ1-6 TRBV7-2 CASSLEGQGLGISPLHF
TRBJ1-2 TRBV28 CASSWGNRDRNF
TRBJ2-3 TRBV27 CASSLVFGTSGTRSTDTQYF
TRBJ2-1 TRBV18 CASSPGLAGKGEQFF
TRBJ2-7 TRBV7-2 CASSLGVSGLGYEQYF
TRBJ1-1 TRBV19 CASSPRTGFNTEAFF
TRBJ2-7 TRBV6-5 CASSLAGVASEQYF
TRBJ2-1 TRBV7-9 CASSLGQGGGNEQFF
TRBJ1-2 TRBV2 CASGPGQGDGYTF
TRBJ2-1 TRBV7-3 CASSFNLAGPNEQFF
TRBJ2-1 TRBV7-9 CASSPTSGSNEQFF
TRBJ1-1 TRBV13 CASSGDSNNTEAFF
TRBJ2-3 TRBV12-5 CASAYSASTDTQYF
TRBJ1-1 TRBV27 CASSLTGAASKAFF
TRBJ2-5 TRBV10-3 CAISPSGRYQETQYF
TRBJ1-3 TRBV28 CASTQGGSGNTIYF
TRBJ2-1 TRBV10-3 CAISRTGQAYNEQFF
TRBJ1-5 TRBV19 CASSIEAGAPYSNQPQHF
TRBJ2-7 TRBV4-2 CASSPRDRVHEQYF
TRBJ1-3 TRBV9 CASSATGFNIYF
TRBJ1-2 TRBV24-1 CATSDMDTYGYTF
TRBJ1-5 TRBV6-5 CASSYKWASNQPQHF
TRBJ2-5 TRBV3-1/TRBV3-2 CASSLGQGMETQYF
TRBJ1-3 TRBV9 CASSVGGGSGNTIYF
TRBJ2-6 TRBV28 CASSLWRLGIGGANVLTF
TRBJ1-4 TRBV12-3/TRBV12-4 CASSFRGEKLFF
TRBJ2-1 TRBV7-7 CASSLAVAGAGEQFF
TRBJ1-1 TRBV7-9 CASSPGLEAFF
TRBJ2-1 TRBV5-1 CASSSGQGSYNEQFF
TRBJ2-7 TRBV11-2 CASRPGTGLYEQYF
TRBJ1-5 TRBV2 CASSRDSSSNQPQHF
TRBJ2-2 TRBV4-1 CASTAGTMRTGELFF
TRBJ2-5 TRBV19 CASSIGTAGSETQYF
TRBJ2-3 TRBV4-2 CASSQGLLAYRATDTQYF
TRBJ1-2 TRBV11-2 CASSFRVGYTF